The 10 T cell receptor beta chains presented below share a single source sample, sequenced in a study of molecular identifiers for immune sequencing clone quantification. TCRdb passed the PCR reads through MiXCR, listing each CDR3 protein once. This sample carries a few hundred thousand distinct CDR3 sequences, roughly 23% of them seen once, and the ten largest clones take around 0.7%. Sequencing input: naive CD8+ T cells from blood, with Jurkat cell RNA spiked in. Stated subset: FACS-sorted CD8+CD4-CCR7+CD45RA+ naive T cells. Receptors were obtained from a human donor in good health. Some libraries in this study had Jurkat cell RNA spiked in.

This clonotype was counted a few times. The rearrangement uses TRBV19 and TRBJ1-4; D remains unclear. The germline V gene encodes CDR1 LNHDA and CDR2 SQIVND (reference sequence). V dropped 3 bases and J dropped 8 bases, with 19 bases sitting between them. This CDR3 is 16 amino acids long. The CDR3 is CASSMVRDTSSEKLFF. The DNA for the CDR3 is TGTGCCAGTAGTATGGTGAGAGACACCTCTTCGGAAAAACTGTTTTTT. Based on the CDR3 plus reference TRBV19 and TRBJ1-4, the full variable domain is DGGITQSPKYLFRKEGQNVTLSCEQNLNHDAMYWYRQDPGQGLRLIYYSQIVNDFQKGDIAEGYSVSREKKESFPLTVTSAQKNPTAFYLCASSMVRDTSSEKLFFGSGTQLSVL.

V usage is TRBV20-1 and J usage is TRBJ1-4; D remains ambiguous. Between the trimmed V and J ends, which lost 6 bases and 8 bases, there was a span of 22 bases. The CDR3 extends over 15 amino acids. CDR1 is DFQATT, CDR2 SNEGSKA, per germline (reference sequence). CDR3 sequence: CSAPVLGNSREKLFF. The CDR3 DNA reads TGCAGTGCCCCGGTGCTGGGAAATTCCCGCGAAAAACTGTTTTTT.

This clonotype was seen a few times. The chain carries TRBV20-1 and TRBJ2-5; D is possibly TRBD1 or TRBD2 (6 bases each). V lost 2 bases to trimming and J lost 5 bases, with 15 bases between them. This CDR3 has 14 residues. Germline values: CDR1 DFQATT, CDR2 SNEGSKA (reference sequence). CDR3 nucleotide sequence: TGCAGTGCTAGAAGACAGTTAGGGGGGGAGACCCAGTACTTC. Its protein product is CSARRQLGGETQYF.

This clonotype has a count of ten or more. This sequence joins TRBV29-1 and TRBJ1-2; 7 positions match TRBD1. Germline assignment: CDR1 SQVTM and CDR2 ANQGSEA. The V segment lost 0 bases and the J segment 3 bases; nucleotides outside the gene matches: 4. CDR3 length: 14 residues. The CDR3 reads CSVEDQDRHYGYTF. DNA for the CDR3: TGCAGCGTTGAAGATCAGGACAGGCACTATGGCTACACCTTC.

This clonotype was seen a handful of times. The rearrangement links TRBV4-1 to TRBJ2-7; a possible D gene is TRBD2 (6 bases). The germline V and J ends were trimmed by 1 base and 2 bases, with 12 bases remaining between them. The V gene's germline CDR1 is MGHRA and CDR2 YSYEKL. The CDR3 length is 15 residues. The CDR3 is CASSQGRGEPYEQYF. DNA for the CDR3: TGCGCCAGCAGCCAAGGGAGGGGCGAGCCCTACGAGCAGTACTTC.

The chain has TRBV11-2 and TRBJ1-4, with no clear D. CDR3 length: 12 residues. Trimming took 0 bases from V and 8 from J, leaving 4 bases between them. Germline CDR1 is SGHAT and CDR2 is FQNNGV. In DNA, the CDR3 is TGTGCCAGCAGCTTAGAAGGGGAAAAACTGTTTTTT. It encodes CASSLEGEKLFF.

This clonotype has a count of ten or more. The chain employs TRBV4-3 and TRBJ2-3, with D tentatively TRBD2 (6 bases). The CDR3 spans 14 residues. Germline V gene sequence: CDR1 LGHNA, CDR2 YSLEER. Trimming stripped 4 bases from V and 0 bases from J, with 8 bases between. The CDR3 DNA follows: TGCGCCAGCAGCCCGGGACTTAGCACAGATACGCAGTATTTT. It encodes CASSPGLSTDTQYF.

This rearrangement joins TRBV27 to TRBJ2-2, with D maybe TRBD2 (5 bases). The CDR3 extends over 17 amino acids. V was shortened by 5 bases and J by 7 bases, with 23 bases between the two germline ends. From germline, CDR1 is MNHEY and CDR2 SMNVEV (reference sequence). In nucleotides, the CDR3 is TGTGCCAGCAGTCACCTCCCGATGATCACTAGGGACGGGGAGCTGTTTTTT. It translates to CASSHLPMITRDGELFF.

This clonotype was seen at least ten times. The rearrangement uses TRBV7-9 and TRBJ2-7; D remains ambiguous. V lost 1 base to trimming and J lost 3 bases, with 7 bases between them. Per the germline V gene, CDR1 is SEHNR and CDR2 is FQNEAQ (reference sequence). The CDR3 length is 13 residues. CDR3 in amino acids: CASSLGGYYEQYF. The CDR3 DNA sequence: TGTGCCAGCAGCTTAGGGGGATACTACGAGCAGTACTTC.

On this clonotype: A read error may produce the germline difference seen at one junction end. The chain has TRBV5-6 and TRBJ1-1; 7 nucleotides align to TRBD1. In germline, CDR1 is SGHDT, CDR2 YYEEEE. This CDR3 has 15 amino acids. The CDR3 region is CASSPWTGMITKAFF. CDR3 DNA sequence: TGTGCCAGCAGCCCCTGGACAGGAATGATCACTAAAGCTTTCTTT.